The rows below give T cell receptor beta chains drawn from one sample of a study of T cell responses to AZD1222 COVID-19 vaccine. Sequenced by immunoSEQ multiplex PCR; TCRdb stores in-frame clones only, minus some. The profile shows 150,000 or so clones, more than 85% of them singletons. This specimen was peripheral blood, taken on day 0 of MenACWY control vaccination. The receptor source for this set is an adult in good health. The CDR3 runs from the conserved cysteine through the conserved F or W. A D gene is named only where the DNA matches it firmly. Size is omitted from some rows. Given values are once, few, many or a class for expanded clones.

>NA|TRBJ1-2|NA|TRBV5-1
TGCGCCAGCAGCTTGATTAACCGTAACTATGGCTACACCTTC
CASSLINRNYGYTF
>NA|TRBJ2-5|NA|TRBV24-1
TGTGCCACCAGTGAGGCTAATCAAGAGACCCAGTACTTC
CATSEANQETQYF
>NA|TRBJ2-5|NA|TRBV24-1
TGTGCCACCAGTGATCCCCGCAGGGGGGCAGAGACCCAGTACTTC
CATSDPRRGAETQYF
>TRBD1|TRBJ2-7|NA|TRBV6-5
TGTGCCAGCAGACAGGGGATAAACTCCTACGAGCAGTACTTC
CASRQGINSYEQYF
>TRBD1|TRBJ1-2|NA|TRBV6-2/TRBV6-3
TGTGCCAGCAGTTACCGGACAGGTGGAAATGGCTACACCTTC
CASSYRTGGNGYTF
>TRBD1|TRBJ2-1|NA|TRBV6-2/TRBV6-3
TGTGCCAGCAGCCAGGGACAGCGATACAATGAGCAGTTCTTC
CASSQGQRYNEQFF
>NA|TRBJ2-3|NA|TRBV4-2
TGTGCCAGCAGCCAGGAGGTCGGAGGACCCACAGATACGCAGTATTTT
CASSQEVGGPTDTQYF
>TRBD1|TRBJ1-2|NA|TRBV9
TGTGCCAGCAGCCAAATACCGACAGGGGCTAACTATGGCTACACCTTC
CASSQIPTGANYGYTF
>NA|TRBJ1-4|NA|TRBV6-5
TGTGCCAGCAATCAGGACAGCGGGCATGAAAAACTGTTTTTT
CASNQDSGHEKLFF
>NA|TRBJ1-1|NA|TRBV19
TGTGCCAGTAGCTGGACGGCCAAGAACACTGAAGCTTTCTTT
CASSWTAKNTEAFF
>NA|TRBJ1-4|NA|TRBV5-5
TGTGCCAGCAGCTTGTGGACACCTGCAACTAATGAAAAACTGTTTTTT
CASSLWTPATNEKLFF
>TRBD2|TRBJ2-3|NA|TRBV4-2
TGTGCCAGCAGCCATCCAGCGGGGGTCACAGATACGCAGTATTTT
CASSHPAGVTDTQYF
>NA|TRBJ1-3|NA|TRBV9
TGTGCCAGCAGCTCCCGGTGGGGGGTGAGTGGAAACACCATATATTTT
CASSSRWGVSGNTIYF
>NA|TRBJ1-4|NA|TRBV28
TGTGCCAGCAGAACCCGACAGCGACCGGCCGGTAATGAAAAACTGTTTTTT
CASRTRQRPAGNEKLFF
>NA|TRBJ1-1|NA|TRBV25-1
TGTGCCAGCACCCCCGGACAGTTCGACACTGAAGCTTTCTTT
CASTPGQFDTEAFF
>NA|TRBJ2-1|NA|TRBV5-1
TGCGCCAGCAGCTTGGCGGGGAGCTCCTACAATGAGCAGTTCTTC
CASSLAGSSYNEQFF
>NA|TRBJ1-5|NA|TRBV5-8
TGTGCCAGCAGCTTGGTTGATGCGGGCAATCAGCCCCAGCATTTT
CASSLVDAGNQPQHF
>NA|TRBJ1-1|NA|TRBV27
TGTGCCAGCAGGACTTCGGGGCGGGACACTGAAGCTTTCTTT
CASRTSGRDTEAFF
>NA|TRBJ2-5|NA|TRBV5-4
TGTGCCAGCAGCTGGGGGGCGGGAGAGGGCCAAGAGACCCAGTACTTC
CASSWGAGEGQETQYF
>NA|TRBJ1-1|NA|TRBV25-1
TGTGCCAGCAGTAACCCCAGGACGGGGAACACTGAAGCTTTCTTT
CASSNPRTGNTEAFF
>NA|TRBJ1-5|NA|TRBV5-6
TGTGCCAGCAGCCAATTTGGGATCGAGCAGCCCCAGCATTTT
CASSQFGIEQPQHF
>NA|TRBJ1-1|NA|TRBV27
TGTGCCAGCAGTTTAGGGGCGGAGAACACTGAAGCTTTCTTT
CASSLGAENTEAFF
>NA|TRBJ1-6|NA|TRBV4-1
TGCGCCAGCAGCCAAGACACCGTAGGGAGGGGGAATTCACCCCTCCACTTT
CASSQDTVGRGNSPLHF
>NA|TRBJ2-1|NA|TRBV6-4
TGTGCCAGCAGTGTAAGCCTTGCCAACAGACACAATGAGCAGTTCTTC
CASSVSLANRHNEQFF
>NA|TRBJ2-5|NA|TRBV3-1/TRBV3-2
TGTGCCAGCAGCCAAGACGCTCTAGCGCAAGAGACCCAGTACTTC
CASSQDALAQETQYF
>NA|TRBJ2-5|many|TRBV5-1
TGCGCCAGCAGCCCCGGGACTCCGGAGACCCAGTACTTC
CASSPGTPETQYF
>NA|TRBJ1-2|NA|TRBV19
TGTGCCAGTAGTGAGGGACACTATGGCTACACCTTC
CASSEGHYGYTF
>TRBD1|TRBJ1-2|NA|TRBV2
TGTGCCAGCAGTGGGGACAGCTATGGCTACACCTTC
CASSGDSYGYTF
>NA|TRBJ1-2|NA|TRBV9
TGTGCCAGCAGCGTAGAAGGTCCGGGGGGCTACACCTTC
CASSVEGPGGYTF
>TRBD1|TRBJ1-3|NA|TRBV7-9
TGTGCCAGCAGCTTAACAGGGGGTATTGCTGGAAACACCATATATTTT
CASSLTGGIAGNTIYF
>TRBD1|TRBJ1-2|once|TRBV14
TGTGCCAGCAGCCGAACGGGACAGGGGGACTATGGCTACACCTTC
CASSRTGQGDYGYTF
>TRBD1|TRBJ2-6|NA|TRBV29-1
TGCAGCGTAGGGACAGGGACCGGGGCCAACGTCCTGACTTTC
CSVGTGTGANVLTF
>NA|TRBJ2-3|NA|TRBV9
TGTGCCAGCAGCGTTGGAGGGAGACCAGATACGCAGTATTTT
CASSVGGRPDTQYF